The subject of this entry is one TCR beta chain. The ends were cut back, 0 bases at V and 2 bases at J, with 11 bases in the middle. CDR3 length: 16 residues. The germline V gene has CDR1 LGHNA and CDR2 YSLEER. The data originate from a study of patients and donors after allogeneic stem cell transplantation. TCRdb reprocessed the RT-PCR reads with MiXCR, giving one entry per CDR3 protein. This table has about 200,000 distinct CDR3 sequences, 41% appearing once. This clonotype was obtained from a human donor who was either an allogeneic HSCT recipient or a stem cell or donor lymphocyte infusion donor (not recorded which). It is not recorded whose cells these are; they may come from a transplant donor. The source material was blood, either unsorted or a sorted T cell fraction (not recorded which). The rearrangement links TRBV4-3 to TRBJ2-1, with D tentatively TRBD2 (5 bases). The CDR3 DNA reads TGCGCCAGCAGCCAAGAAACGGGAAGGGCCTACAATGAGCAGTTCTTC. Translated, it gives CASSQETGRAYNEQFF.